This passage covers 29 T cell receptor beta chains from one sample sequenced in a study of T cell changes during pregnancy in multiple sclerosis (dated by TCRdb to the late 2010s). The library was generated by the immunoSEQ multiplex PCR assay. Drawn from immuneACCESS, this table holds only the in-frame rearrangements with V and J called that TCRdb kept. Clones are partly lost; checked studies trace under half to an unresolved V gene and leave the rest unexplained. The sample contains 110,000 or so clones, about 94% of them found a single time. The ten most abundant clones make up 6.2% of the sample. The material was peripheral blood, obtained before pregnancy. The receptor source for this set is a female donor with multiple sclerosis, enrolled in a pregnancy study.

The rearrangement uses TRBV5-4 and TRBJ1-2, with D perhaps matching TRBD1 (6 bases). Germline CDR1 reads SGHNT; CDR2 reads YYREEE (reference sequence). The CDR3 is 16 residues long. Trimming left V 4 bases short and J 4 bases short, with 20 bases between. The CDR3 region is CASSQEGQGVAYGYTF. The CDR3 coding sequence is TGTGCCAGCAGCCAAGAGGGACAAGGGGTGGCCTATGGCTACACCTTC.

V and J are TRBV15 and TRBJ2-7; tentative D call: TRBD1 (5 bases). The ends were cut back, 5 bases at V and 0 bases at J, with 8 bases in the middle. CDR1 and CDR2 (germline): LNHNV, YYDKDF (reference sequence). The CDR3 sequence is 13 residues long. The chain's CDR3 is CATSVDSSYEQYF. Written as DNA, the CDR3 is TGTGCCACCAGCGTAGACAGCTCCTACGAGCAGTACTTC.

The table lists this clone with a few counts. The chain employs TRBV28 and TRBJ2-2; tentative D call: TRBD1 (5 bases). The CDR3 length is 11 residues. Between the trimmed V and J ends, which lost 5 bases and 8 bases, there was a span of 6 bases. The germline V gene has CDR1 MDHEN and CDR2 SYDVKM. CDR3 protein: CASSRQGELFF. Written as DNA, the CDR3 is TGTGCCAGCAGTCGACAGGGGGAGCTGTTTTTT.

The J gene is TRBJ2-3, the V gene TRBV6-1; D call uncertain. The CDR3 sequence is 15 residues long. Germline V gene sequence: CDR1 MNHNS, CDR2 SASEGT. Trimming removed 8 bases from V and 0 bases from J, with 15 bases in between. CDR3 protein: CASGAVAGSTDTQYF. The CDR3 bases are TGTGCCAGCGGTGCGGTGGCAGGTAGCACAGATACGCAGTATTTT.

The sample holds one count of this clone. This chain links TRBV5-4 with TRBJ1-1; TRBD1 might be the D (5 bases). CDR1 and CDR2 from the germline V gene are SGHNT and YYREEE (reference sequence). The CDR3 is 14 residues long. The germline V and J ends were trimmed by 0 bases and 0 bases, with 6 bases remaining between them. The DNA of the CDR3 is TGTGCCAGCAGCTTGGCAGGGATGAACACTGAAGCTTTCTTT. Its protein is CASSLAGMNTEAFF.

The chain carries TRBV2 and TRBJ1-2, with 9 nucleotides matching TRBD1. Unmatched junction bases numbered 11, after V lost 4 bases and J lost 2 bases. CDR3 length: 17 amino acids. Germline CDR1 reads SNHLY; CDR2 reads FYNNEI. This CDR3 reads CASSGHPGQGLNYGYTF. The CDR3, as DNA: TGTGCCAGCAGTGGACATCCGGGACAGGGTTTAAACTATGGCTACACCTTC.

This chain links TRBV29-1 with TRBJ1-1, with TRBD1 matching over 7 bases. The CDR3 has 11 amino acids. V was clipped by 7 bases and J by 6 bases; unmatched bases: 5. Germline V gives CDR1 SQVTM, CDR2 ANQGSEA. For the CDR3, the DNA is TGCAGCGGTCGACAGGGCTCTGAAGCTTTCTTT. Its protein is CSGRQGSEAFF.

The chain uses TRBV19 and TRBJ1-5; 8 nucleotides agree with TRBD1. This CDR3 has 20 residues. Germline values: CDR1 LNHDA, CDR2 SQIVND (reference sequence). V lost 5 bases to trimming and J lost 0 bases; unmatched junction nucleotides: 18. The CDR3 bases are TGTGCCAGTAGTCGAGAGATAAGACAGGGGAGGCTCTATAGCAATCAGCCCCAGCATTTT. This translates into CASSREIRQGRLYSNQPQHF.

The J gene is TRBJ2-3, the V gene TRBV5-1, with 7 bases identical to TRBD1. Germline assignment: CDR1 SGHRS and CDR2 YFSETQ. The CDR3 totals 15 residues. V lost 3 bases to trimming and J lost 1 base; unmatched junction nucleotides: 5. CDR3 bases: TGCGCCAGCAGCTCTGGACAGGTTGGCACAGATACGCAGTATTTT. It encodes CASSSGQVGTDTQYF.

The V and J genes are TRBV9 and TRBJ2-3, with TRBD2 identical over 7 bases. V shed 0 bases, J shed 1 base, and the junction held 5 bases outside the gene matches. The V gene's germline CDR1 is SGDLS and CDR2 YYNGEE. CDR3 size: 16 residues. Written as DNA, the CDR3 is TGTGCCAGCAGCGTAGAAGGAGGACTAGGCACAGATACGCAGTATTTT. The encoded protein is CASSVEGGLGTDTQYF.

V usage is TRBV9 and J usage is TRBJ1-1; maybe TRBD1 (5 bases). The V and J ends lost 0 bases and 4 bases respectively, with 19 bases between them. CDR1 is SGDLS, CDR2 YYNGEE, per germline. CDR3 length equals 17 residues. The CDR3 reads CASSVVGTRNVGTEAFF. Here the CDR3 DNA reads TGTGCCAGCAGCGTAGTAGGGACTCGTAACGTGGGCACTGAAGCTTTCTTT.

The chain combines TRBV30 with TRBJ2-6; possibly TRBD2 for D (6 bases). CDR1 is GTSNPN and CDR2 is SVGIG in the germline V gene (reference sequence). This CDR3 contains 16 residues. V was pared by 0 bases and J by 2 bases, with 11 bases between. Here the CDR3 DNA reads TGTGCCTGGAGTGTACCGGGGGACCCTGGGGCCAACGTCCTGACTTTC. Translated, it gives CAWSVPGDPGANVLTF. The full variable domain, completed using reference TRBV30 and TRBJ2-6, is SQTIHQWPATLVQPVGSPLSLECTVEGTSNPNLYWYRQAAGRGLQLLFYSVGIGQISSEVPQNLSASRPQDRQFILSSKKLLLSDSGFYLCAWSVPGDPGANVLTFGAGSRLTVL.

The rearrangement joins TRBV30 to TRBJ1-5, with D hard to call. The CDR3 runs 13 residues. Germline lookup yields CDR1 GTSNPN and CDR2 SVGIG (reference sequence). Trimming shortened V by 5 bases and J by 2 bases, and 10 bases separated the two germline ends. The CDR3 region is CAWGKGGNQPQHF. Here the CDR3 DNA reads TGTGCCTGGGGGAAGGGAGGCAATCAGCCCCAGCATTTT.

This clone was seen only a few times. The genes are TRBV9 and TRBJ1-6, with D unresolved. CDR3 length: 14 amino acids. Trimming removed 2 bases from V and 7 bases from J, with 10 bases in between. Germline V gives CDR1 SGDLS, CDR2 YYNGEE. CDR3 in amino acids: CASSVRENNSPLHF. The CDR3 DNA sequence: TGTGCCAGCAGCGTGAGGGAAAACAATTCACCCCTCCACTTT.

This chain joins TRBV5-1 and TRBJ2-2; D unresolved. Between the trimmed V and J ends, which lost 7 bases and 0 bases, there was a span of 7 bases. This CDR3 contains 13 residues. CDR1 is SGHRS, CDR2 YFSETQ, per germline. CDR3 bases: TGCGCCAGCGGTACTACGAACACCGGGGAGCTGTTTTTT. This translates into CASGTTNTGELFF.

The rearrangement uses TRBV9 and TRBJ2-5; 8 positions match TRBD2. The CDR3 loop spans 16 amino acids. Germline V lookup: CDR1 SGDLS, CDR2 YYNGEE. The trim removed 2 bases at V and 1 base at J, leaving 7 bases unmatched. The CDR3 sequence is CASSVTSGGGQETQYF. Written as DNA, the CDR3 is TGTGCCAGCAGCGTGACTTCGGGGGGGGGCCAAGAGACCCAGTACTTC.

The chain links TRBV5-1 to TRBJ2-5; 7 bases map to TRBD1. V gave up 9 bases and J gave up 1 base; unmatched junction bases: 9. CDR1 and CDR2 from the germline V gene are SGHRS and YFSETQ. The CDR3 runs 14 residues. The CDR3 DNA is TGCGCCACCAGATTCGGACAGGCCCAAGAGACCCAGTACTTC. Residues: CATRFGQAQETQYF. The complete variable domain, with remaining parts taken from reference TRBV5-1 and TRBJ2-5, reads KAGVTQTPRYLIKTRGQQVTLSCSPISGHRSVSWYQQTPGQGLQFLFEYFSETQRNKGNFPGRFSGRQFSNSRSEMNVSTLELGDSALYLCATRFGQAQETQYFGPGTRLLVL.

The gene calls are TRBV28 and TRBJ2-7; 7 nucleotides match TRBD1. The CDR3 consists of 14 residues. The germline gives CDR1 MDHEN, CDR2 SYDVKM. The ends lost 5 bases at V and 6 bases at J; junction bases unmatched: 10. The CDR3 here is CASSLRQGLSEQYF. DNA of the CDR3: TGTGCCAGCAGTCTCCGACAGGGCCTGAGCGAGCAGTACTTC.

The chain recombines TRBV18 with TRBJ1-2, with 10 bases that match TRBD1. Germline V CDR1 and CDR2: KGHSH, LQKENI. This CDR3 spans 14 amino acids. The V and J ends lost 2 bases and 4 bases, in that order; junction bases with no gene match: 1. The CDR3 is CASSPWDRGYGYTF. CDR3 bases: TGTGCCAGCTCACCATGGGACAGGGGCTATGGCTACACCTTC.

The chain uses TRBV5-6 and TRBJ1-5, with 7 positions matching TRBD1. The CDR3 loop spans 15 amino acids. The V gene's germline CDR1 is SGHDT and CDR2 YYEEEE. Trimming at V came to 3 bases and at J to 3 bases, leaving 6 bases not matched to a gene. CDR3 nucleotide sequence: TGTGCCAGCAGCTCCTTCGGACAGGACAATCAGCCCCAGCATTTT. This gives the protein CASSSFGQDNQPQHF.

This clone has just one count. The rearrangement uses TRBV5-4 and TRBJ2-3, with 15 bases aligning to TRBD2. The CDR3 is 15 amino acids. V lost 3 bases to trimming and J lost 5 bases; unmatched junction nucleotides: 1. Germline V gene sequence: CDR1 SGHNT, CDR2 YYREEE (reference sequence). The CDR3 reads CASSWGLAGGDTQYF. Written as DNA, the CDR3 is TGTGCCAGCAGCTGGGGACTAGCGGGGGGAGATACGCAGTATTTT.

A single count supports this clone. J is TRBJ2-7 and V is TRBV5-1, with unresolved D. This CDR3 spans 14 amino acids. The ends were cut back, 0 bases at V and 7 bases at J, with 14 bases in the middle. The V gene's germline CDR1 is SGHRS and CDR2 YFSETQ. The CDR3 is CASSLETGFWEQYF. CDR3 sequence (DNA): TGCGCCAGCAGCTTGGAAACTGGTTTTTGGGAGCAGTACTTC.

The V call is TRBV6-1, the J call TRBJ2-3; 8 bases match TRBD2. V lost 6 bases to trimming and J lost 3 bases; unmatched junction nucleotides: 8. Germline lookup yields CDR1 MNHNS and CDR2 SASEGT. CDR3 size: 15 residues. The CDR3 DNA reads TGTGCCAGCAGCCCTACGGGGGGGTTGACAGATACGCAGTATTTT. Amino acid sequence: CASSPTGGLTDTQYF.

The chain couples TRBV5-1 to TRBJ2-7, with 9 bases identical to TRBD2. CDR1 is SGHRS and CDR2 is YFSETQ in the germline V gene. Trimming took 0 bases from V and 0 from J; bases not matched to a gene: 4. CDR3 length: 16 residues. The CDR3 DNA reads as TGCGCCAGCAGCTTGGAGGCGGGGGGGGCCTCCTACGAGCAGTACTTC. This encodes CASSLEAGGASYEQYF.

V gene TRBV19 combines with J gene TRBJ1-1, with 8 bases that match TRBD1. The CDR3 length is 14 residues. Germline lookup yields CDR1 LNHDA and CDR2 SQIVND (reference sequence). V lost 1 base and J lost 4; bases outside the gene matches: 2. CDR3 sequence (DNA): TGTGCCAGTAGTATAGGGACAGGGACCACTGAAGCTTTCTTT. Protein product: CASSIGTGTTEAFF.

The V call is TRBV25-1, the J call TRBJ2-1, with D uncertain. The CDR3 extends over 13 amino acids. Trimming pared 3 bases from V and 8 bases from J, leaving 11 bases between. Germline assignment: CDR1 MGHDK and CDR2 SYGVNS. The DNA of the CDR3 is TGTGCCAGCAGTGACGCTTTACGGGATGAGCAGTTCTTC. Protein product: CASSDALRDEQFF.

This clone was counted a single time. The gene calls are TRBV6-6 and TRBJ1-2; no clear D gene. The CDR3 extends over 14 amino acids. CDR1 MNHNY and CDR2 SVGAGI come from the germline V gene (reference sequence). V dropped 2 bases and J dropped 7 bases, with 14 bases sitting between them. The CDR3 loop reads CASSYSIVRFGYTF. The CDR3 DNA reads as TGTGCCAGCAGTTACAGTATAGTCAGGTTTGGCTACACCTTC.

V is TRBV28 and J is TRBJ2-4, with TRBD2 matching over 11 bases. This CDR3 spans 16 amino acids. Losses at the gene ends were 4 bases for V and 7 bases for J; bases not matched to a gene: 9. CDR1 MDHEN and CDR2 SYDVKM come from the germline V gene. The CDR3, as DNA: TGTGCCAGCAGTTCCACTAGCGGGAGAAGTTTGAACATTCAGTACTTC. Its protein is CASSSTSGRSLNIQYF.

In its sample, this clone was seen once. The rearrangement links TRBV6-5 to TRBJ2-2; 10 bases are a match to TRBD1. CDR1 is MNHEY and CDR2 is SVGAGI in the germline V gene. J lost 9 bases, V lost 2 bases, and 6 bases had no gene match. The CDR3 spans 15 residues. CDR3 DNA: TGTGCCAGCAGTTACAACCGACAGGGGGCGAGGGAGCTGTTTTTT. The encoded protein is CASSYNRQGARELFF.